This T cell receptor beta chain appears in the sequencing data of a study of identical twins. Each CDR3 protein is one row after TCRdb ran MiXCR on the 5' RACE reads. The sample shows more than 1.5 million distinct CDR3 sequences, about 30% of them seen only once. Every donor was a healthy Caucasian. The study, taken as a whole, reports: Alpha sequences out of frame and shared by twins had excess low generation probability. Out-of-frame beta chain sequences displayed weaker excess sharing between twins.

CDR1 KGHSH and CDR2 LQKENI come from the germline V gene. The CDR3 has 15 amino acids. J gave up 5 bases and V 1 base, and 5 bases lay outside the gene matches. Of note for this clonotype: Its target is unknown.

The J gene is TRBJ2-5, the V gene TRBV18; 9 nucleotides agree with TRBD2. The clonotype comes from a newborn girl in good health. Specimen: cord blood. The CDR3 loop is CASSPRLAGIETQYF. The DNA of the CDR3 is TGTGCCAGCTCACCACGGCTAGCGGGGATCGAGACCCAGTACTTC.